One and the same sample provided the 14 T cell receptor beta chains below, sequenced in a study of CD4 T cells in relation to SARS-CoV-2 and coronaviruses. These TCRs are of unknown antigen specificity. Clones were read by immunoSEQ multiplex PCR, and TCRdb kept only the in-frame ones, dropping some. Found here are about 22,000 clones, 72% of them singletons; the top ten hold about a sixth. CD4+ T cells from unexposed donors were obtained before the COVID-19 pandemic (2011-2018). The cells were cultured for approximately 10 days before CD4+ T cells were isolated. Sequenced input: CD4+ T cells from PBMCs, cultured in vitro. The source of these receptors is a human donor in good health.

The V and J genes are TRBV5-1 and TRBJ1-1; D is unresolved. Trimming took off 4 bases at V and 3 bases at J, with 4 bases between the two ends. Per the germline V gene, CDR1 is SGHRS and CDR2 is YFSETQ. This CDR3 comprises 11 residues. CDR3 in amino acids: CASSEDTEAFF. In DNA form, the CDR3 reads TGCGCCAGCAGCGAAGACACTGAAGCTTTCTTT.

This chain uses TRBV18 with TRBJ2-7, with TRBD2 matching 8 bases. V gave up 4 bases and J gave up 3 bases; unmatched junction bases: 8. This CDR3 contains 15 residues. The germline V gene has CDR1 KGHSH and CDR2 LQKENI. CDR3 in amino acids: CASSLLAGFSYEQYF. CDR3 coding DNA: TGTGCCAGCTCACTCTTAGCGGGATTCAGCTACGAGCAGTACTTC.

V usage is TRBV28 and J usage is TRBJ2-7; TRBD1 agrees at 7 bases. V was pared by 6 bases and J by 3 bases, with 5 bases of the junction left unmatched. Germline CDR1 and CDR2: MDHEN and SYDVKM. This CDR3 spans 13 amino acids. The chain's CDR3 is CASRRDRFYEQYF. The CDR3 nucleotides read TGTGCCAGCAGAAGGGACAGATTCTACGAGCAGTACTTC. Based on the CDR3 plus reference TRBV28 and TRBJ2-7, the full variable domain is DVKVTQSSRYLVKRTGEKVFLECVQDMDHENMFWYRQDPGLGLRLIYFSYDVKMKEKGDIPEGYSVSREKKERFSLILESASTNQTSMYLCASRRDRFYEQYFGPGTRLTVT.

The chain links TRBV18 to TRBJ2-5, with TRBD1 identical over 7 bases. The CDR3 contains 13 residues. With 3 bases clipped from V and 4 bases from J, the junction kept 2 bases outside the gene matches. Germline assignment: CDR1 KGHSH and CDR2 LQKENI. The CDR3 spells CASSPRQGETQYF. The CDR3 DNA is TGTGCCAGCTCACCCCGACAGGGAGAGACCCAGTACTTC.

This chain links TRBV18 with TRBJ1-3; 8 bases fit TRBD1. Germline values: CDR1 KGHSH, CDR2 LQKENI. Unmatched junction bases numbered 7, after V lost 3 bases and J lost 0 bases. This CDR3 is built from 17 residues. CDR3 in amino acids: CASSPGQALYSGNTIYF. Written as DNA, the CDR3 is TGTGCCAGCTCACCGGGACAGGCCCTTTACTCTGGAAACACCATATATTTT.

The V call is TRBV6-5, the J call TRBJ1-2, with 7 bases identical to TRBD1. Germline V gives CDR1 MNHEY, CDR2 SVGAGI. This CDR3 spans 13 amino acids. V lost 7 bases to trimming and J lost 8 bases; unmatched junction nucleotides: 10. The CDR3: CASMVGQGEGYTF. The CDR3 nucleotides are TGTGCCAGCATGGTGGGGCAGGGGGAGGGCTACACCTTC.

This rearrangement joins TRBV28 to TRBJ1-6, with unresolved D. This CDR3 comprises 14 residues. Trimming removed 6 bases from V and 3 bases from J, with 9 bases in between. Germline CDR1 is MDHEN and CDR2 is SYDVKM. The DNA for the CDR3 is TGTGCCAGCAGGGTAGGCCGCTATAATTCACCCCTCCACTTT. It encodes CASRVGRYNSPLHF.

The chain has TRBV10-2 and TRBJ1-1; D ambiguous. This CDR3 comprises 13 residues. V lost 6 bases to trimming and J lost 0 bases, with 8 bases between them. Looked up from germline, CDR1 is WSHSY and CDR2 is SAAADI. This CDR3 reads CASSRLMNTEAFF. The DNA for the CDR3 is TGCGCCAGCAGCAGACTAATGAACACTGAAGCTTTCTTT.

The chain has TRBV5-1 and TRBJ2-1, with 7 bases that match TRBD2. This CDR3 is built from 13 residues. V was pared by 8 bases and J by 6 bases, with 8 bases of the junction left unmatched. Germline V gives CDR1 SGHRS, CDR2 YFSETQ. The DNA for the CDR3 is TGCGCCAGTACCTTGGGGGGGTTCAATGAGCAGTTCTTC. Protein product: CASTLGGFNEQFF.

The chain links TRBV5-5 to TRBJ1-2, with D uncertain. Between the trimmed V and J ends, which lost 5 bases and 3 bases, there was a span of 11 bases. Germline CDR1 and CDR2: SGHKS and YYEKEE (reference sequence). This CDR3 is built from 13 residues. This CDR3 reads CASRLGTDYGYTF. The CDR3 DNA reads TGTGCCAGCAGGCTGGGCACCGACTATGGCTACACCTTC. The full variable domain, its missing parts supplied by reference TRBV5-5 and TRBJ1-2, is DAGVTQSPTHLIKTRGQQVTLRCSPISGHKSVSWYQQVLGQGPQFIFQYYEKEERGRGNFPDRFSARQFPNYSSELNVNALLLGDSALYLCASRLGTDYGYTFGSGTRLTVV.

The gene calls are TRBV5-1 and TRBJ2-6; possible D gene TRBD1, 6 bases. This CDR3 is built from 15 residues. Germline V gene sequence: CDR1 SGHRS, CDR2 YFSETQ. Trimming stripped 3 bases from V and 0 bases from J, with 7 bases between. The CDR3 bases are TGCGCCAGCAGCTCGGACAGCTCTGGGGCCAACGTCCTGACTTTC. The encoded protein is CASSSDSSGANVLTF.

The chain couples TRBV11-2 to TRBJ2-1, with 7 bases fitting TRBD2. This CDR3 is 18 amino acids long. V shed 1 base, J shed 7 bases, and the junction held 16 bases outside the gene matches. CDR1 and CDR2 (germline): SGHAT, FQNNGV. The CDR3 loop reads CASSLVLGGGPSWNEQFF. CDR3 nucleotides: TGTGCCAGCAGCTTAGTCTTGGGGGGAGGGCCCTCCTGGAATGAGCAGTTCTTC.

The gene calls are TRBV2 and TRBJ2-1, with 7 bases fitting TRBD2. The CDR3 spans 15 residues. The V segment lost 4 bases and the J segment 6 bases; nucleotides outside the gene matches: 9. Germline CDR1 SNHLY, CDR2 FYNNEI. CDR3 loop: CASSGTGAGVNEQFF. CDR3 in DNA: TGTGCCAGCAGTGGAACCGGGGCGGGAGTCAATGAGCAGTTCTTC.

The chain joins TRBV11-2 to TRBJ2-7; D might be TRBD2 (5 bases). The CDR3 runs to 14 residues. Germline V gene data show CDR1 as SGHAT and CDR2 as FQNNGV. V lost 4 bases and J 2 bases, leaving 12 bases between the germline ends. CDR3 DNA: TGTGCCAGCAGCTGGGCCGGGGTTACCTACGAGCAGTACTTC. Its translation: CASSWAGVTYEQYF.